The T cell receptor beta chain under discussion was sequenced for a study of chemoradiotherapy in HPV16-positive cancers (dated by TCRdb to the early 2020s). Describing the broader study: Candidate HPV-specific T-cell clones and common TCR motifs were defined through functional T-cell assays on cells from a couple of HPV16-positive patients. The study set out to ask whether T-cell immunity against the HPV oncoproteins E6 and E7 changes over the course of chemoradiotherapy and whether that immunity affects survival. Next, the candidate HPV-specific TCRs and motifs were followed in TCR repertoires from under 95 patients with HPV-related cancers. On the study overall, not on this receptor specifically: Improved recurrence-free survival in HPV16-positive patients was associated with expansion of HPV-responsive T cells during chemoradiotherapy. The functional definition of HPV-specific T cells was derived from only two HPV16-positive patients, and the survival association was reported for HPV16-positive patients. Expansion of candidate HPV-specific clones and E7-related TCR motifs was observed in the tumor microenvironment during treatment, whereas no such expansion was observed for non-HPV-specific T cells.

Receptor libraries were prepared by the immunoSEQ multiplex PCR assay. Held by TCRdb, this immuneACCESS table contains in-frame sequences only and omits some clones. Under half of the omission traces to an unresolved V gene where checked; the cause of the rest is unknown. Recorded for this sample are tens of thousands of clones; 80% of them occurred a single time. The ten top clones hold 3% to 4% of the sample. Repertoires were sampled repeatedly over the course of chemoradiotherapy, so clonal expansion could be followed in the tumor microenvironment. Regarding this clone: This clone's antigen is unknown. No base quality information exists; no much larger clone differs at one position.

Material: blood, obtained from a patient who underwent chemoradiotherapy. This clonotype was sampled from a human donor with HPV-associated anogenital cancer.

The CDR3 protein: CASRGTGGQPQHF. The sequenced DNA is TGTGCCAGCAGGGGGACAGGGGGGCAGCCCCAGCATTTT. The V gene is TRBV6-5 and the J gene is TRBJ1-5; TRBD1 agrees with 11 junctional bases. The CDR3 numbers 13 residues from cysteine through phenylalanine. The retained sequence is limited to the CDR3, 39 bases, with the frame set at the first base. CDR1 MNHEY and CDR2 SVGAGI were looked up in the germline V gene. V loses 6 bases at its end and J loses 7 bases; junction bases beyond the gene matches: 2.